The present T cell receptor beta chain was sequenced within a study of T cell changes during pregnancy in multiple sclerosis. CDR1 is SGDLS, CDR2 YYNGEE, per germline. V was pared by 3 bases and J by 4 bases, with 8 bases of the junction left unmatched. The CDR3 totals 15 residues. Profiling relied on immunoSEQ multiplex PCR, and the TCRdb table lists in-frame clones only, not all of them. Of about 55,000 clones in the sample, roughly 94% were seen once. The rearrangement links TRBV9 to TRBJ1-2; 8 positions agree with TRBD1. The sample here was CD8+ T cells from peripheral blood mononuclear cells, taken in the third trimester of pregnancy. The TCR sequence derives from a female donor with multiple sclerosis, enrolled in a pregnancy study. DNA of the CDR3: TGTGCCAGCAGCGCTCCGGGACAGGATTTCTATGGCTACACCTTC. Protein sequence: CASSAPGQDFYGYTF.